This T cell receptor beta chain was identified during a study of OX40 agonist ivuxolimab in advanced cancers. Some clones are missing from TCRdb's copy, which holds only in-frame ones; the method was immunoSEQ multiplex PCR. Of about 60,000 clones in the sample, about 86% are singletons; the top ten hold about 1%. The CDR3 consists of 17 residues. V was cut by 1 base and J by 0 bases, with 15 bases left in between. Looked up from germline, CDR1 is SGHAT and CDR2 is FQNNGV. On this clone: The antigen is unknown.

Study-wide results and limits: Some patients without response likewise showed low normalized clonal expansion.

The specimen was CD4+ or CD8+ T cells sorted from blood, collected in a trial of the OX40 agonist ivuxolimab. The TCR was taken from an adult with an advanced solid tumor such as melanoma, head and neck, liver or kidney cancer. The rearrangement links TRBV11-2 to TRBJ1-1, with a possible D match to TRBD1 (6 bases). The CDR3 bases are TGTGCCAGCAGCTTAGGTCGACGACAGGCCATGAACACTGAAGCTTTCTTT. It yields the protein CASSLGRRQAMNTEAFF.